Listed below are T cell receptor beta chains from one sample, sequenced in a study of cytomegalovirus exposure and HLA in healthy donors. Sequencing used immunoSEQ multiplex PCR; TCRdb keeps in-frame clones, though not all of them. There are about 160,000 clones in the sample; around 80% occur only once, and roughly 9.7% lies in the top ten. The specimen was PBMCs. Receptor source: a man aged 18 to 30 in good health and CMV-seropositive. Each CDR3 is given with its conserved first and last residue. Fields, in order: clone size, V gene, D gene, J gene, CDR3 protein, CDR3 DNA. D genes are given only for firm matches. A clone size is listed for some rows: how often the clone was seen (once, few, many), or a class if it is expanded.

abundance: .
v_gene: TRBV4-2
d_gene: .
j_gene: TRBJ1-1
CDR3aa: CASSQDKAMDTEAFF
CDR3nt: TGTGCCAGCAGCCAAGATAAAGCGATGGACACTGAAGCTTTCTTT

abundance: .
v_gene: TRBV5-4
d_gene: .
j_gene: TRBJ2-3
CDR3aa: CASSLRQGEDTQYF
CDR3nt: TGTGCCAGCAGCTTGAGGCAGGGTGAAGATACGCAGTATTTT

abundance: .
v_gene: TRBV4-3
d_gene: .
j_gene: TRBJ2-1
CDR3aa: CASSQDLVSSSYNEQFF
CDR3nt: TGCGCCAGCAGCCAAGATCTGGTTTCTAGCTCCTACAATGAGCAGTTCTTC

abundance: .
v_gene: TRBV9
d_gene: .
j_gene: TRBJ1-1
CDR3aa: CASSLGQLNTEAFF
CDR3nt: TGTGCCAGCAGCCTTGGACAGTTGAACACTGAAGCTTTCTTT

abundance: .
v_gene: TRBV5-1
d_gene: TRBD2
j_gene: TRBJ2-7
CDR3aa: CASSSGLAGGGEQYF
CDR3nt: TGCGCCAGCAGCTCGGGACTAGCGGGAGGGGGCGAGCAGTACTTC

abundance: .
v_gene: TRBV7-6
d_gene: .
j_gene: TRBJ2-7
CDR3aa: CASSAGGRGAEQYF
CDR3nt: TGTGCCAGCAGCGCCGGCGGGCGGGGCGCCGAGCAGTACTTC

abundance: .
v_gene: TRBV18
d_gene: TRBD1
j_gene: TRBJ1-6
CDR3aa: CASSPNLLTGTSSYNSPLHF
CDR3nt: TGTGCCAGCTCACCAAACCTATTGACAGGGACCAGCTCCTATAATTCACCCCTCCACTTT

abundance: once
v_gene: TRBV4-1
d_gene: TRBD2
j_gene: TRBJ2-5
CDR3aa: CASSQDEASGSMKTQYF
CDR3nt: TGCGCCAGCAGCCAAGATGAGGCTAGCGGGAGTATGAAGACCCAGTACTTC

abundance: .
v_gene: TRBV2
d_gene: TRBD1
j_gene: TRBJ2-5
CDR3aa: CASSPGQGGIKTQYF
CDR3nt: TGTGCCAGCAGTCCGGGACAGGGGGGAATAAAGACCCAGTACTTC

abundance: .
v_gene: TRBV7-2
d_gene: .
j_gene: TRBJ2-7
CDR3aa: CASSLGRTATYEQYF
CDR3nt: TGTGCCAGCAGCTTAGGTCGGACAGCAACCTACGAGCAGTACTTC

abundance: .
v_gene: TRBV7-8
d_gene: TRBD2
j_gene: TRBJ2-5
CDR3aa: CASSLAAGEQYF
CDR3nt: TGTGCCAGCAGCTTAGCGGCGGGGGAGCAGTACTTC

abundance: .
v_gene: TRBV27
d_gene: .
j_gene: TRBJ1-6
CDR3aa: CASRTSGRSPLHF
CDR3nt: TGTGCCAGCCGAACTTCGGGTCGTTCACCCCTCCACTTT

abundance: .
v_gene: TRBV30
d_gene: .
j_gene: TRBJ2-7
CDR3aa: CAWSVTGGGEQYF
CDR3nt: TGTGCCTGGAGTGTAACGGGGGGCGGCGAGCAGTACTTC

abundance: few
v_gene: TRBV11-2
d_gene: .
j_gene: TRBJ2-1
CDR3aa: CASSLVAARKQFF
CDR3nt: TGTGCCAGCAGCTTAGTTGCGGCTAGGAAGCAGTTCTTC

abundance: .
v_gene: TRBV27
d_gene: .
j_gene: TRBJ1-1
CDR3aa: CASRRTMNTEAFF
CDR3nt: TGTGCCAGCAGGCGCACCATGAACACTGAAGCTTTCTTT

abundance: .
v_gene: TRBV4-3
d_gene: TRBD2
j_gene: TRBJ2-7
CDR3aa: CASSQEGGFLYEQYF
CDR3nt: TGCGCCAGCAGCCAAGAGGGGGGGTTCCTCTACGAGCAGTACTTC

abundance: .
v_gene: TRBV6-5
d_gene: TRBD1
j_gene: TRBJ2-6
CDR3aa: CASSWDSNSGANVLTF
CDR3nt: TGTGCCAGCAGTTGGGACAGCAACTCTGGGGCCAACGTCCTGACTTTC

abundance: .
v_gene: TRBV29-1
d_gene: .
j_gene: TRBJ1-1
CDR3aa: CSVAPPGPEAFF
CDR3nt: TGCAGCGTTGCCCCGCCAGGTCCTGAAGCTTTCTTT

abundance: .
v_gene: TRBV6-5
d_gene: TRBD1
j_gene: TRBJ2-7
CDR3aa: CASTRTGGGEQYF
CDR3nt: TGTGCCAGCACCAGGACAGGGGGTGGCGAGCAGTACTTC

abundance: .
v_gene: TRBV18
d_gene: .
j_gene: TRBJ1-5
CDR3aa: CASSRIEGNQPQHF
CDR3nt: TGTGCCAGCTCACGGATAGAGGGCAATCAGCCCCAGCATTTT

abundance: .
v_gene: TRBV4-1
d_gene: .
j_gene: TRBJ2-7
CDR3aa: CASSQTTGLYYEQYF
CDR3nt: TGCGCCAGCAGCCAAACGACAGGCCTTTACTACGAGCAGTACTTC

abundance: .
v_gene: TRBV9
d_gene: .
j_gene: TRBJ2-1
CDR3aa: CASNGGPEDEQFF
CDR3nt: TGTGCCAGCAACGGCGGGCCGGAGGATGAGCAGTTCTTC

abundance: .
v_gene: TRBV11-2
d_gene: TRBD2
j_gene: TRBJ2-1
CDR3aa: CASSPRGAGGYNEQFF
CDR3nt: TGTGCCAGCAGCCCCCGGGGCGCGGGGGGGTACAATGAGCAGTTCTTC

abundance: .
v_gene: TRBV29-1
d_gene: TRBD1
j_gene: TRBJ1-4
CDR3aa: CSVAQGGGRNEKLFF
CDR3nt: TGCAGCGTCGCGCAGGGGGGTGGCAGGAATGAAAAACTGTTTTTT

abundance: .
v_gene: TRBV5-4
d_gene: TRBD2
j_gene: TRBJ2-1
CDR3aa: CASSLISGGVPNEQFF
CDR3nt: TGTGCCAGCAGCTTGATCTCGGGGGGGGTTCCGAATGAGCAGTTCTTC

abundance: few
v_gene: TRBV7-9
d_gene: .
j_gene: TRBJ2-5
CDR3aa: CASSFPRPEETQYF
CDR3nt: TGTGCCAGCAGCTTTCCCAGGCCTGAAGAGACCCAGTACTTC

abundance: .
v_gene: TRBV6-5
d_gene: TRBD1
j_gene: TRBJ1-1
CDR3aa: CASAQGEYTEAFF
CDR3nt: TGTGCCAGCGCCCAGGGGGAGTACACTGAAGCTTTCTTT

abundance: .
v_gene: TRBV6-6
d_gene: TRBD1
j_gene: TRBJ2-7
CDR3aa: CASLRTRGKDEQYF
CDR3nt: TGTGCCAGCCTAAGGACCAGGGGGAAAGACGAGCAGTACTTC

abundance: .
v_gene: TRBV11-2
d_gene: .
j_gene: TRBJ1-1
CDR3aa: CASSLFAGAFF
CDR3nt: TGTGCCAGCAGCTTATTTGCAGGAGCTTTCTTT

abundance: .
v_gene: TRBV11-3
d_gene: TRBD1
j_gene: TRBJ1-4
CDR3aa: CASSRTGGLNEKLFF
CDR3nt: TGTGCCAGCAGCCGTACAGGGGGGTTGAATGAAAAACTGTTTTTT

abundance: few
v_gene: TRBV10-3
d_gene: .
j_gene: TRBJ1-6
CDR3aa: CAISESEGTNNSPLHF
CDR3nt: TGTGCCATCAGTGAGTCAGAGGGGACTAACAATTCACCCCTCCACTTT

abundance: .
v_gene: TRBV6-5
d_gene: TRBD2
j_gene: TRBJ2-7
CDR3aa: CASSFSGSGEQYF
CDR3nt: TGTGCCAGCAGCTTTAGCGGGAGCGGCGAGCAGTACTTC

abundance: .
v_gene: TRBV15
d_gene: TRBD1
j_gene: TRBJ1-4
CDR3aa: CATRGDGGGGEKLFF
CDR3nt: TGTGCCACCAGAGGCGACGGAGGGGGCGGTGAAAAACTGTTTTTT

abundance: .
v_gene: TRBV15
d_gene: TRBD1
j_gene: TRBJ2-6
CDR3aa: CATSRGRGTGWGGANVLTF
CDR3nt: TGTGCCACCAGCAGAGGTCGTGGGACAGGGTGGGGTGGGGCCAACGTCCTGACTTTC

abundance: .
v_gene: TRBV29-1
d_gene: .
j_gene: TRBJ2-1
CDR3aa: CSVLIHRNEQFF
CDR3nt: TGCAGCGTTCTTATCCACAGAAATGAGCAGTTCTTC

abundance: .
v_gene: TRBV11-1
d_gene: .
j_gene: TRBJ2-1
CDR3aa: CASSPKRGGDLYNEQFF
CDR3nt: TGTGCCAGCAGCCCCAAGCGCGGCGGGGACCTTTACAATGAGCAGTTCTTC

abundance: .
v_gene: TRBV6-1
d_gene: .
j_gene: TRBJ1-5
CDR3aa: CASSGSTVQPQHF
CDR3nt: TGTGCCAGCAGTGGCTCGACAGTACAGCCCCAGCATTTT

abundance: .
v_gene: TRBV7-6
d_gene: .
j_gene: TRBJ2-3
CDR3aa: CASSIALWRGSTDTQYF
CDR3nt: TGTGCCAGCAGCATCGCCCTTTGGCGGGGAAGCACAGATACGCAGTATTTT

abundance: .
v_gene: TRBV7-9
d_gene: .
j_gene: TRBJ1-1
CDR3aa: CASSLGAATEAFF
CDR3nt: TGTGCCAGCAGCTTAGGAGCGGCCACTGAAGCTTTCTTT

abundance: .
v_gene: TRBV5-1
d_gene: TRBD1
j_gene: TRBJ2-1
CDR3aa: CASSVGQGGNEQFF
CDR3nt: TGCGCCAGCAGCGTGGGACAGGGCGGGAATGAGCAGTTCTTC

abundance: .
v_gene: TRBV18
d_gene: .
j_gene: TRBJ2-7
CDR3aa: CASSPLRGEISYEQYF
CDR3nt: TGTGCCAGCTCACCTCTCAGGGGGGAGATCTCCTACGAGCAGTACTTC